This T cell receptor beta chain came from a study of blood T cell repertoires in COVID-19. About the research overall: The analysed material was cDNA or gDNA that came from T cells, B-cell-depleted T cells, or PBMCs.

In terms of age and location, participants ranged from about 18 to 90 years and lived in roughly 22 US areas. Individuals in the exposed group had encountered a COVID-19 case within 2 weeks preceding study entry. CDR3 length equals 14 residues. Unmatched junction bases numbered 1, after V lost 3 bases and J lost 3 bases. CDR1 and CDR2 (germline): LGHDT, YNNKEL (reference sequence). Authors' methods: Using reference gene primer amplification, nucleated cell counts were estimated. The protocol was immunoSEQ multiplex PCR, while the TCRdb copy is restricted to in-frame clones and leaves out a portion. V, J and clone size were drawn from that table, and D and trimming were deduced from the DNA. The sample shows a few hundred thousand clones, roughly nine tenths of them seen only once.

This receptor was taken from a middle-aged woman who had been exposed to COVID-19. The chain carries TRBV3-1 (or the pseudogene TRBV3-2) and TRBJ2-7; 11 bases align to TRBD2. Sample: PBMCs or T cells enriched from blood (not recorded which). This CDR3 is CASSHGLAGYEQYF. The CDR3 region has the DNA TGTGCCAGCAGCCATGGACTAGCGGGCTACGAGCAGTACTTC.